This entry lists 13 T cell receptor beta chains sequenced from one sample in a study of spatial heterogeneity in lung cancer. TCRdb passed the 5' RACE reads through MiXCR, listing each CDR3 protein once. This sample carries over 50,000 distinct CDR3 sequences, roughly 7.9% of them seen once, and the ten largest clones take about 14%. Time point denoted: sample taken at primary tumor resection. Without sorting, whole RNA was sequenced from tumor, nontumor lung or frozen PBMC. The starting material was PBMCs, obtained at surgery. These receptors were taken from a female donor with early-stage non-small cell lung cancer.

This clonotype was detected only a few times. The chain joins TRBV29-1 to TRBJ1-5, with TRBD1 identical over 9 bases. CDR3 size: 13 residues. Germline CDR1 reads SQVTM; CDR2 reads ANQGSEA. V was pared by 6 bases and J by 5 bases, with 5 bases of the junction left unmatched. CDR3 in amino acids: CSVGQGKDQPQHF. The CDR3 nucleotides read TGCAGCGTCGGACAGGGGAAGGATCAGCCCCAGCATTTT.

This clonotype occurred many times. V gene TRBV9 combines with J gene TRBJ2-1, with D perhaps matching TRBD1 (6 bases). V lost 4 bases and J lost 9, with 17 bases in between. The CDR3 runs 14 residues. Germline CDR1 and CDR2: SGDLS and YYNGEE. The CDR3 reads CASSSRMGAVEQFF. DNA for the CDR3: TGTGCCAGCAGCTCCAGGATGGGGGCGGTTGAGCAGTTCTTC. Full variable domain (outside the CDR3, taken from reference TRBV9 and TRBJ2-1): DSGVTQTPKHLITATGQRVTLRCSPRSGDLSVYWYQQSLDQGLQFLIQYYNGEERAKGNILERFSAQQFPDLHSELNLSSLELGDSALYFCASSSRMGAVEQFFGPGTRLTVL.

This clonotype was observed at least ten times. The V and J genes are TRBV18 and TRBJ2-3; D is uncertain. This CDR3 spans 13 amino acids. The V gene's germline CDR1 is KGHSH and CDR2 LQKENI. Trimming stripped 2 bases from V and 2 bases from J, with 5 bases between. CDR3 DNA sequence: TGTGCCAGCTCACCAGGGAACACAGATACGCAGTATTTT. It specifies CASSPGNTDTQYF.

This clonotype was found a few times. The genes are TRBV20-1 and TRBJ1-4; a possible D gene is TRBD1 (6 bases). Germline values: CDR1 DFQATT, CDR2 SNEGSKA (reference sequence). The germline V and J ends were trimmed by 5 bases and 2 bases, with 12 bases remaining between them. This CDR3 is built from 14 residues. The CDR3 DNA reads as TGCAGTGCTCCCACAGGGACTACTAATGAAAAACTGTTTTTT. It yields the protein CSAPTGTTNEKLFF.

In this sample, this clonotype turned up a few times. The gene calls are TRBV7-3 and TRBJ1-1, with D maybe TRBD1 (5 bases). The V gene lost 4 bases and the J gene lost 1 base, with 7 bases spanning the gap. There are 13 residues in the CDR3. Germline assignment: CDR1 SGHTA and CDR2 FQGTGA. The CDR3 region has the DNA TGTGCCAGCAGCTCTCAGGGGAACACTGAAGCTTTCTTT. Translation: CASSSQGNTEAFF.

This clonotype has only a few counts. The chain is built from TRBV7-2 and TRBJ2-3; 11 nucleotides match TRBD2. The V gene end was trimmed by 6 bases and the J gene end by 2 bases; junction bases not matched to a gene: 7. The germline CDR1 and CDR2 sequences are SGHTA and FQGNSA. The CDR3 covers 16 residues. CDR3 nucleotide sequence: TGTGCCAGCAGGCCTACTAGCGGGGGAAACACAGATACGCAGTATTTT. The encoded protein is CASRPTSGGNTDTQYF.

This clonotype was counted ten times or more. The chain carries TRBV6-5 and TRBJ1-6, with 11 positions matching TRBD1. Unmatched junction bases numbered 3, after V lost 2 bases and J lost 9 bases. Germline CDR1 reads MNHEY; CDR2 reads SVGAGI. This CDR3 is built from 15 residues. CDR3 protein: CASSYGQGAASPLHF. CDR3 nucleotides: TGTGCCAGCAGTTACGGACAGGGGGCCGCTTCACCCCTCCACTTT.

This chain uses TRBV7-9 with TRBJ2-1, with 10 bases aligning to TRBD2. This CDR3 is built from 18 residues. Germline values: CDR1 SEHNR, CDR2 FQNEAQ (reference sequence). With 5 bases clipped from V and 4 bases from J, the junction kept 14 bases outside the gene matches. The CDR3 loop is CASSPDSLAGIGYNEQFF. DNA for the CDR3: TGTGCCAGCAGCCCGGACTCACTAGCGGGAATAGGGTACAATGAGCAGTTCTTC.

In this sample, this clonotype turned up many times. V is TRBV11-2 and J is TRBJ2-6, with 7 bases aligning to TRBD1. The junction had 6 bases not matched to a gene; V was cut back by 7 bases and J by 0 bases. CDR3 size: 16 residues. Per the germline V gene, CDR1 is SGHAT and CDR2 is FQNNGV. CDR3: CASTRGTYSGANVLTF. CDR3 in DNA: TGTGCCAGCACCAGGGGGACCTACTCTGGGGCCAACGTCCTGACTTTC.

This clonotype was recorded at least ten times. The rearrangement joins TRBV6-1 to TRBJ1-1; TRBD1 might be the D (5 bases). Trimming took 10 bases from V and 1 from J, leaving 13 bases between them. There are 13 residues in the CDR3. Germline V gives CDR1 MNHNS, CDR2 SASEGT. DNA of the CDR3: TGTGCCATCCAAGGGGCTACGAACACTGAAGCTTTCTTT. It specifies CAIQGATNTEAFF.

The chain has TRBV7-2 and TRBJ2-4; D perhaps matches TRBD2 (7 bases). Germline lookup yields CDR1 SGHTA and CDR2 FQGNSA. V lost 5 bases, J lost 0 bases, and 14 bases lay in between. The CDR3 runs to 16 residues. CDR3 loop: CASSPGGGRAKNIQYF. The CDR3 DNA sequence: TGTGCCAGCAGCCCTGGCGGGGGCAGAGCCAAAAACATTCAGTACTTC. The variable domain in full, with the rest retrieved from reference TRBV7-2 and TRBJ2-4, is GAGVSQSPSNKVTEKGKDVELRCDPISGHTALYWYRQSLGQGLEFLIYFQGNSAPDKSGLPSDRFSAERTGGSVSTLTIQRTQQEDSAVYLCASSPGGGRAKNIQYFGAGTRLSVL.

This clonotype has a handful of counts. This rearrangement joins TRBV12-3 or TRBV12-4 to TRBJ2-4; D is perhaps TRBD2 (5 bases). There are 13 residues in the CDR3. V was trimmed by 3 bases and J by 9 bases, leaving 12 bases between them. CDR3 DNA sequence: TGTGCCAGCAGTTTCGGGGTCGGAAGCATTCAGTACTTC. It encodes CASSFGVGSIQYF.

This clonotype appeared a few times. Written as DNA, the CDR3 is TGTGCCAGCAGTAGACAGGGAACAGATACGCAGTATTTT. The encoded protein is CASSRQGTDTQYF. The chain joins TRBV2 to TRBJ2-3, with 7 bases matching TRBD1. The CDR3 spans 13 residues. V gave up 5 bases and J gave up 3 bases; unmatched junction bases: 2. Germline V lookup: CDR1 SNHLY, CDR2 FYNNEI.